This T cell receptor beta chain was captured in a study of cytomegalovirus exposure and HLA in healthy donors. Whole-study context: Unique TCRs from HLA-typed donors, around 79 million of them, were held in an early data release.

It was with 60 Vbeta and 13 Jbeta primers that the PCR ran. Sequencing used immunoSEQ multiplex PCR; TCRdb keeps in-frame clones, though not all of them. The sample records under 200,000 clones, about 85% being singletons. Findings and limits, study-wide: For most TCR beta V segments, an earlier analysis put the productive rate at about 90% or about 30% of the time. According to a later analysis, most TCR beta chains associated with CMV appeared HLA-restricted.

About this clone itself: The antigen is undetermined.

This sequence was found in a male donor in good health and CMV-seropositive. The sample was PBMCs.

The DNA of the CDR3 is TGTGCCAGCAGCTTAACAGGGCTGGGGGGAGAGACCCAGTACTTC. This codes for CASSLTGLGGETQYF. The rearrangement links TRBV7-3 to TRBJ2-5; D is perhaps TRBD2 (6 bases). This CDR3 is built from 15 residues. The germline V gene encodes CDR1 SGHTA and CDR2 FQGTGA. The germline V and J ends were trimmed by 0 bases and 4 bases, with 12 bases remaining between them. The full variable domain, completed using reference TRBV7-3 and TRBJ2-5, is GAGVSQTPSNKVTEKGKYVELRCDPISGHTALYWYRQSLGQGPEFLIYFQGTGAADDSGLPNDRFFAVRPEGSVSTLKIQRTERGDSAVYLCASSLTGLGGETQYFGPGTRLLVL.